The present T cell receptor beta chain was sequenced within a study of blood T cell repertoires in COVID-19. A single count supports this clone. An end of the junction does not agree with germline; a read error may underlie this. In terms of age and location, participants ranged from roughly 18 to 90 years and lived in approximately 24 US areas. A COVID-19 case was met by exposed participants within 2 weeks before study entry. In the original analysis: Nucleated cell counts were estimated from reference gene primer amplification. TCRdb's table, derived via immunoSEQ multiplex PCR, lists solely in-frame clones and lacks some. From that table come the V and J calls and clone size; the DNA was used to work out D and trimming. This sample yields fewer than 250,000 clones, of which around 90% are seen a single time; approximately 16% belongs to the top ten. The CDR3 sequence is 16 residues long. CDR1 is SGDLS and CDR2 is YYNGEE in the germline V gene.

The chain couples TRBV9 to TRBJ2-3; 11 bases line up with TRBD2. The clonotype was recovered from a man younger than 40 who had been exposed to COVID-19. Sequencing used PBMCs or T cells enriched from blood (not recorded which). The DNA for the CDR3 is TGTGCCAGCAGCCCGCGGACTAGCGGGTCCACATATACGCAGTATTTT. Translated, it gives CASSPRTSGSTYTQYF.